The 20 T cell receptor beta chains below come from one sample, sequenced in a study of early stage breast cancer tumors. TCRdb's copy holds only in-frame clones and misses some; the assay was immunoSEQ multiplex PCR. The top ten clones hold 3.5% of a sample with just over 70,000 clones, roughly three quarters of them seen once. The sequenced sample consisted of blood. These receptors were taken from a person between 60 and 70 years old with breast cancer.

The gene calls are TRBV27 and TRBJ2-4; tentative D call: TRBD2 (6 bases). The CDR3 spans 15 residues. Germline loops: CDR1 MNHEY, CDR2 SMNVEV (reference sequence). Trimming removed 4 bases at V and 0 bases at J, with 10 bases between. The CDR3 sequence is CASSSGVLAKNIQYF. The CDR3 DNA is TGTGCCAGCAGTTCGGGGGTCTTAGCCAAAAACATTCAGTACTTC.

The genes are TRBV18 and TRBJ2-1, with 8 bases matching TRBD2. This CDR3 contains 15 residues. V was clipped by 8 bases and J by 3 bases; unmatched bases: 9. Germline assignment: CDR1 KGHSH and CDR2 LQKENI. The CDR3 spells CASQIGGGGYNEQFF. The CDR3 nucleotides read TGTGCCAGCCAGATCGGGGGGGGAGGCTACAATGAGCAGTTCTTC.

The rearrangement links TRBV7-9 to TRBJ2-1, with a possible D match to TRBD2 (6 bases). Germline V gene lookup returns CDR1 SEHNR and CDR2 FQNEAQ (reference sequence). V lost 3 bases and J lost 5, with 11 bases in between. The length of the CDR3 is 14 residues. DNA for the CDR3: TGTGCCAGCAGCTTTCAGCGGGCCCACAATGAGCAGTTCTTC. As protein: CASSFQRAHNEQFF.

The CDR3 coding sequence is TGTGCCAGCAGTCCATGGGGCGATTCACCCCTCCACTTT. This translates into CASSPWGDSPLHF. The J gene is TRBJ1-6, the V gene TRBV6-1; D is possibly TRBD1 (5 bases). The V gene's germline CDR1 is MNHNS and CDR2 SASEGT. The CDR3 loop spans 13 amino acids. V lost 5 bases and J lost 8, with 10 bases in between.

This rearrangement joins TRBV21-1 to TRBJ2-7; the table names TRBD1, a call not compared with the DNA. TRBV21-1 is a listed pseudogene. CDR3 length: 14 residues. DNA for the CDR3: TGTGCCAGCAGCGGACAGAGGAGCTCCTACGAGCAGTACTTC. This codes for CASSGQRSSYEQYF.

This clone occurred a few times. The rearrangement links TRBV10-2 to TRBJ1-1; 9 nucleotides align to TRBD1. The J segment lost 7 bases and the V segment lost 4 bases, leaving 10 bases of the junction unmatched. The CDR3 is 15 amino acids. The germline gives CDR1 WSHSY, CDR2 SAAADI. The CDR3 region is CASSGRNRGQDEAFF. In DNA, the CDR3 is TGCGCCAGCAGTGGACGGAACAGGGGGCAGGATGAAGCTTTCTTT.

The rearrangement links TRBV28 to TRBJ2-7, with no clear D. CDR1 MDHEN and CDR2 SYDVKM come from the germline V gene. There are 14 residues in the CDR3. Between the trimmed V and J ends, which lost 6 bases and 1 base, there was a span of 13 bases. For the CDR3, the DNA is TGTGCCAGCAGACTTACTACTGGGTCCTACGAGCAGTACTTC. It is translated as CASRLTTGSYEQYF.

The chain employs TRBV5-5 and TRBJ1-6; 8 bases are shared with TRBD1. With 4 bases clipped from V and 9 bases from J, the junction kept 6 bases outside the gene matches. The germline V gene has CDR1 SGHKS and CDR2 YYEKEE (reference sequence). The length of the CDR3 is 14 residues. CDR3 coding DNA: TGTGCCAGCAGCCCTAGGACAGGGAGTTCACCCCTCCACTTT. This sequence encodes CASSPRTGSSPLHF. The full variable domain, completed using reference TRBV5-5 and TRBJ1-6, is DAGVTQSPTHLIKTRGQQVTLRCSPISGHKSVSWYQQVLGQGPQFIFQYYEKEERGRGNFPDRFSARQFPNYSSELNVNALLLGDSALYLCASSPRTGSSPLHFGNGTRLTVT.

The chain has TRBV6-4 and TRBJ2-7, with TRBD1 identical over 11 bases. The junction had 10 bases not matched to a gene; V was cut back by 10 bases and J by 5 bases. The CDR3 has 14 amino acids. Per the germline V gene, CDR1 is MRHNA and CDR2 is SNTAGT. The CDR3 here is CATEPDRGPNEQYF. The CDR3 bases are TGTGCCACCGAGCCGGACAGGGGGCCGAACGAGCAGTACTTC.

This clone has only one observation. The chain couples TRBV5-1 to TRBJ2-5; 8 bases align to TRBD2. The CDR3 runs 14 residues. Germline V CDR1 and CDR2: SGHRS, YFSETQ. J gave up 2 bases and V 5 bases, and 5 bases lay outside the gene matches. The CDR3, as DNA: TGCGCCAGCAGTACTAGCGGTGATCAAGAGACCCAGTACTTC. Translating gives CASSTSGDQETQYF.

In its sample, this clone was seen a few times. The rearrangement uses TRBV2 and TRBJ1-4, with D perhaps TRBD1 (5 bases). Deletions cut 6 bases from V and 0 bases from J, with 14 bases between. The CDR3 has 16 amino acids. From germline, CDR1 is SNHLY and CDR2 FYNNEI. CDR3 loop: CASSPDPTATNEKLFF. The CDR3 DNA reads TGTGCCAGCAGCCCCGATCCGACAGCAACTAATGAAAAACTGTTTTTT.

The rearrangement joins TRBV30 to TRBJ1-1; the D is unclear. The CDR3 extends over 14 amino acids. Germline V gives CDR1 GTSNPN, CDR2 SVGIG (reference sequence). V shed 4 bases and J shed 0 bases, with 12 bases lying between them. The DNA for the CDR3 is TGTGCCTGGACCTGGCAGCGCGTGAACACTGAAGCTTTCTTT. Translated, it gives CAWTWQRVNTEAFF.

The chain uses TRBV5-1 and TRBJ2-3; 8 nucleotides line up with TRBD2. The germline V gene encodes CDR1 SGHRS and CDR2 YFSETQ. The CDR3 is made up of 17 amino acids. The V gene end was trimmed by 4 bases and the J gene end by 2 bases; junction bases not matched to a gene: 12. CDR3 sequence: CASSLYPGLGTTDTQYF. For the CDR3, the DNA is TGCGCCAGCAGCCTATACCCGGGACTAGGAACCACAGATACGCAGTATTTT.

The genes are TRBV18 and TRBJ1-2, with 8 bases fitting TRBD1. Per germline, CDR1 KGHSH and CDR2 LQKENI. V lost 6 bases and J lost 3; bases outside the gene matches: 3. The CDR3 is made up of 13 amino acids. The CDR3: CASSEGQDYGYTF. CDR3 DNA: TGTGCCAGCTCCGAGGGACAGGACTATGGCTACACCTTC.

The sample holds a few counts of this clone. The V and J genes are TRBV6-1 and TRBJ1-2; D remains ambiguous. CDR3 length: 13 residues. CDR1 is MNHNS, CDR2 SASEGT, per germline. Trimming cost V 3 bases and J 7 bases, with 12 bases left between them. This CDR3 is CASSEGLGSGYTF. In DNA, the CDR3 is TGTGCCAGCAGTGAGGGTCTGGGGAGTGGCTACACCTTC.

DNA of the CDR3: TGTGCCAGTAGTATCTTGGGGGAGCAGTTCTTC. Protein product: CASSILGEQFF. The rearrangement joins TRBV19 to TRBJ2-1; no clear D. CDR1 and CDR2 from the germline V gene are LNHDA and SQIVND (reference sequence). The V end lost 3 bases, the J end lost 10 bases, and 7 bases lay between the germline ends. The CDR3 has 11 residues.

This clone occurred once. The chain links TRBV29-1 to TRBJ1-4; a possible D gene is TRBD1 (5 bases). V lost 4 bases, J lost 7 bases, and 10 bases lay in between. Germline lookup yields CDR1 SQVTM and CDR2 ANQGSEA. The CDR3 loop spans 12 amino acids. The CDR3 DNA reads TGCAGCGTTGTGCTTGGGGGTGAAAAACTGTTTTTT. Translated: CSVVLGGEKLFF.

In this sample, this clone turned up a few times. The gene calls are TRBV2 and TRBJ1-5, with D perhaps TRBD1 (5 bases). V was pared by 3 bases and J by 4 bases, with 16 bases between. The CDR3 is made up of 16 amino acids. From germline, CDR1 is SNHLY and CDR2 FYNNEI. DNA for the CDR3: TGTGCCAGCAGTGACCACCGGGACTTAAGGAATCAGCCCCAGCATTTT. Translation: CASSDHRDLRNQPQHF.

The CDR3 loop reads CASGSSNEQFF. CDR3 sequence (DNA): TGTGCCAGCGGGAGTTCCAATGAGCAGTTCTTC. This sequence joins TRBV6-5 and TRBJ2-1; D is perhaps TRBD2 (5 bases). The CDR3 is made up of 11 amino acids. V was clipped by 8 bases and J by 6 bases, with 8 bases between them. CDR1 is MNHEY, CDR2 SVGAGI, per germline.

The V gene is TRBV19, the J gene TRBJ2-7; D ambiguous. CDR1 LNHDA and CDR2 SQIVND come from the germline V gene (reference sequence). Trimming took off 2 bases at V and 4 bases at J, with 12 bases between the two ends. The CDR3 is made up of 14 amino acids. Here the CDR3 reads CASSISDQAYEQYF. In nucleotides, the CDR3 is TGTGCCAGTAGTATAAGCGACCAGGCGTACGAGCAGTACTTC. The whole variable domain, filled in from reference TRBV19 and TRBJ2-7, reads DGGITQSPKYLFRKEGQNVTLSCEQNLNHDAMYWYRQDPGQGLRLIYYSQIVNDFQKGDIAEGYSVSREKKESFPLTVTSAQKNPTAFYLCASSISDQAYEQYFGPGTRLTVT.